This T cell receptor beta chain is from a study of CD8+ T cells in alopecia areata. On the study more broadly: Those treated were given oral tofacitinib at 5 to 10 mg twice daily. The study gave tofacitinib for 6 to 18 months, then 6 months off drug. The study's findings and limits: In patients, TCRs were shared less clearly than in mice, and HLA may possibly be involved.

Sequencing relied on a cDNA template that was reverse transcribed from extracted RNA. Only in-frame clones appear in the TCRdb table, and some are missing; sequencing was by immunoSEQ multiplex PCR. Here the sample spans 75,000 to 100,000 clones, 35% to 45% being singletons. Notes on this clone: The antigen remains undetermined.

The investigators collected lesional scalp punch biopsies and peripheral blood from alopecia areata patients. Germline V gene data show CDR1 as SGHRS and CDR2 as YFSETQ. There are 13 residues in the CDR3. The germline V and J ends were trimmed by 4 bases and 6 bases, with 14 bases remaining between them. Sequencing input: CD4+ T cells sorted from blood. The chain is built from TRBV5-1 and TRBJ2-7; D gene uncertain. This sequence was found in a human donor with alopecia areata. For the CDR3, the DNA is TGCGCCAGCAGCCCGGCCCCCTCGGGCGAGCAGTACTTC. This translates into CASSPAPSGEQYF.